This T cell receptor (beta chain) is drawn from a study of response to subunit inactivated influenza vaccine. Notes on the study in general: Only a handful of new T cells, the authors suggested, are recruited with each seasonal influenza vaccination.

In regard to this clonotype: Its target is not known.

TCRdb re-called the RT-PCR reads through MiXCR, storing one row per CDR3 protein. The table includes 450,000 to 600,000 distinct CDR3 sequences, 7.2% detected once. Losses at the gene ends were 5 bases for V and 5 bases for J; bases not matched to a gene: 5. The CDR3 has 13 amino acids. Germline assignment: CDR1 DFQATT and CDR2 SNEGSKA (reference sequence). Sequenced material: PBMCs from blood, taken less than 30 months after vaccination. This chain links TRBV20-1 with TRBJ2-5, with TRBD2 matching over 10 bases. The receptor was isolated from a man aged 45 to 70 who received an inactivated influenza vaccine. The DNA for the CDR3 is TGCAGTGCTCCTGGACTAGCGGACGAGACCCAGTACTTC. Amino acids: CSAPGLADETQYF.